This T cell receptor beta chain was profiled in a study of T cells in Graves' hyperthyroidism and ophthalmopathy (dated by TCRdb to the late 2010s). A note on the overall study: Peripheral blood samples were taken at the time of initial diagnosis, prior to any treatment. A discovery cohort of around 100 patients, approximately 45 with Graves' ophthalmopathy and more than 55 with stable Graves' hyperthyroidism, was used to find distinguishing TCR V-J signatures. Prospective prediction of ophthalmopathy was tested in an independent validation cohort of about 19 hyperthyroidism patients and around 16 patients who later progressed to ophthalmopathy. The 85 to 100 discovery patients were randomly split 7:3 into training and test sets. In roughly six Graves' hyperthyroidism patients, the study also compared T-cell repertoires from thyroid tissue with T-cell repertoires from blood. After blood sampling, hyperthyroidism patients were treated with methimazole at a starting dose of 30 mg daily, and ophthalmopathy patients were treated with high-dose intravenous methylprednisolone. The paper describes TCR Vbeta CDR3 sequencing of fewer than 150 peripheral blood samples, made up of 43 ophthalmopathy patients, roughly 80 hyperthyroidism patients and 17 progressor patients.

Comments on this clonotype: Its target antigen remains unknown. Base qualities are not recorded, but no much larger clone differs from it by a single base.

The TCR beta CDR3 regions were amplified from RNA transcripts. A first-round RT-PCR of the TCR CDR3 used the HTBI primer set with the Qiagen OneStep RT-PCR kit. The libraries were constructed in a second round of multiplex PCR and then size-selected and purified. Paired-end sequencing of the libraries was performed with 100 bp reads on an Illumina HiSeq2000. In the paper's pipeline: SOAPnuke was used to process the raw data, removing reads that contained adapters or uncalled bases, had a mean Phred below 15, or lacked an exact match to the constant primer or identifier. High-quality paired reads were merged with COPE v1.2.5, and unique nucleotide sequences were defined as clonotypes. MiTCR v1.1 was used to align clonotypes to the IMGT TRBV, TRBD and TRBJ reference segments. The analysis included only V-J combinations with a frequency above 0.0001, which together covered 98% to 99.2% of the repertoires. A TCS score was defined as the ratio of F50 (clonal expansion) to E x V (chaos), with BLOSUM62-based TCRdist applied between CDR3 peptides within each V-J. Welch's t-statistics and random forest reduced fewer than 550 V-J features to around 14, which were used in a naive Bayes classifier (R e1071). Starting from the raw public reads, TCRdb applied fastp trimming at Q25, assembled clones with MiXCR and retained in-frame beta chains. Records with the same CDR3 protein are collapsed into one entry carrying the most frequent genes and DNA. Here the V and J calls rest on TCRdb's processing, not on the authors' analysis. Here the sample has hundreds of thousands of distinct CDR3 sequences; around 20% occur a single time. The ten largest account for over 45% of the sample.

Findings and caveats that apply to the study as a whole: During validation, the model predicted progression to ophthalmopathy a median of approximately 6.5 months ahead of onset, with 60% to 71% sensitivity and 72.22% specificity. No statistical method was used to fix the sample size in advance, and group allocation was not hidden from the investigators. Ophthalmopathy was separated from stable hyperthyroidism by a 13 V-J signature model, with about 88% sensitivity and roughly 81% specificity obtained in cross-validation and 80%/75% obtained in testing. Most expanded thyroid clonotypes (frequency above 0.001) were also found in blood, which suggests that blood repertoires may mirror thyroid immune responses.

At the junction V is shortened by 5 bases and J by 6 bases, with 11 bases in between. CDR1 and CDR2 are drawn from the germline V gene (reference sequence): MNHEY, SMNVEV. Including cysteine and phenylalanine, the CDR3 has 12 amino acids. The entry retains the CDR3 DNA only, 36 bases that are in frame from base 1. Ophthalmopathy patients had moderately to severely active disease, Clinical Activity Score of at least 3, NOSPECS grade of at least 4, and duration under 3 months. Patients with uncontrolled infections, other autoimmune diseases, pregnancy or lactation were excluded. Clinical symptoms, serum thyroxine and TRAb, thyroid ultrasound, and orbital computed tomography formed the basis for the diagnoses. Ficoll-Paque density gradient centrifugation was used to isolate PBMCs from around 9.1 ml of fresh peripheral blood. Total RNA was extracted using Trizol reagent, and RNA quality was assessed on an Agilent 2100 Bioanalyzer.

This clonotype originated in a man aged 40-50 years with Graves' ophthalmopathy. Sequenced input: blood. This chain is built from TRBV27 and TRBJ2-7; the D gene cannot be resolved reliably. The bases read TGTGCCAGCAGTCCCTCCGGTCGCGAGCAGTACTTC. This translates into CASSPSGREQYF.